This is a list of T cell receptor beta chains from one sample in a study of blood T cell repertoires in COVID-19. The assay was immunoSEQ multiplex PCR, and TCRdb's table has in-frame clones only and misses some. The data contain under 200,000 clones, around 83% of them singletons. The sequencing input was peripheral blood. These receptors all come from a man aged 45 to 65 with active or convalescent COVID-19. The CDR3 runs from the conserved cysteine through the conserved F or W. Each record gives: CDR3 DNA, CDR3 protein, clone size, D gene, J gene, V gene. D genes are given only for firm matches. Size tells how often a clone was seen (once, few, many) or the class of an expanded clone, and some rows leave it out.

CDR3nt: TGTGCCAGCAACGTAGCTTGGGACAGGGTTGGAAACACCATATATTTT; CDR3aa: CASNVAWDRVGNTIYF; abundance: .; d_gene: TRBD1; j_gene: TRBJ1-3; v_gene: TRBV9
CDR3nt: TGTGCCAGCAGTTTAAGCTCGGTGCACCTAGCGGGGGGAAATGAGCAGTTCTTC; CDR3aa: CASSLSSVHLAGGNEQFF; abundance: .; d_gene: TRBD2; j_gene: TRBJ2-1; v_gene: TRBV27
CDR3nt: TGTGCCAGCAGTACCGACTACTACGAGCAGTACTTC; CDR3aa: CASSTDYYEQYF; abundance: .; d_gene: .; j_gene: TRBJ2-7; v_gene: TRBV6-6
CDR3nt: TGTGCCAGCAGCTTAGCCACCGGGACAGCATCATATGGCTACACCTTC; CDR3aa: CASSLATGTASYGYTF; abundance: .; d_gene: TRBD1; j_gene: TRBJ1-2; v_gene: TRBV11-2
CDR3nt: TGTGCCAGCAGCGTAGGGGCAGGGTTGGTCACCGGGGAGCTGTTTTTT; CDR3aa: CASSVGAGLVTGELFF; abundance: .; d_gene: .; j_gene: TRBJ2-2; v_gene: TRBV9
CDR3nt: TGTGCCAGCAGTGTCCCGCGCCACGAGCAGTACTTC; CDR3aa: CASSVPRHEQYF; abundance: once; d_gene: .; j_gene: TRBJ2-7; v_gene: TRBV2
CDR3nt: TGTGCCAGCAGTGATGCGGGAACCCTAGCCAAAAACATTCAGTACTTC; CDR3aa: CASSDAGTLAKNIQYF; abundance: .; d_gene: .; j_gene: TRBJ2-4; v_gene: TRBV2
CDR3nt: TGTGCCACCATGGACTTACAGGGGTACCAGCCCCAGCATTTT; CDR3aa: CATMDLQGYQPQHF; abundance: .; d_gene: TRBD1; j_gene: TRBJ1-5; v_gene: TRBV15
CDR3nt: TGTGCCAGCAGTTTAAGCTTACAGGGGAACACTGAAGCTTTCTTT; CDR3aa: CASSLSLQGNTEAFF; abundance: .; d_gene: .; j_gene: TRBJ1-1; v_gene: TRBV28
CDR3nt: TGCGCCAGCAGCCAAGACACCTCAGGCGGGAACATTCAGTACTTC; CDR3aa: CASSQDTSGGNIQYF; abundance: .; d_gene: .; j_gene: TRBJ2-4; v_gene: TRBV4-3
CDR3nt: TGTGCCAGCCGGCCGGGGGATGGGAATGAGCAGTTCTTC; CDR3aa: CASRPGDGNEQFF; abundance: .; d_gene: .; j_gene: TRBJ2-1; v_gene: TRBV7-6
CDR3nt: TGTGCCATCAGTGAGTCTGGGAAGGGAGGCACAGATACGCAGTATTTT; CDR3aa: CAISESGKGGTDTQYF; abundance: .; d_gene: .; j_gene: TRBJ2-3; v_gene: TRBV10-3
CDR3nt: TGTGCCTGGAGCCTTGGACTAGCGGGAGTAGAGACCCAGTACTTC; CDR3aa: CAWSLGLAGVETQYF; abundance: .; d_gene: TRBD2; j_gene: TRBJ2-5; v_gene: TRBV30
CDR3nt: TGTGCCAGCAGTTTAGTCGCGGATTCACCCCTCCACTTT; CDR3aa: CASSLVADSPLHF; abundance: .; d_gene: .; j_gene: TRBJ1-6; v_gene: TRBV12-3/TRBV12-4
CDR3nt: TGTGCCAGCAGTTCTATCAGGGGGACTGAAGCTTTCTTT; CDR3aa: CASSSIRGTEAFF; abundance: .; d_gene: TRBD1; j_gene: TRBJ1-1; v_gene: TRBV6-5
CDR3nt: TGTGCCAGCAGCTTAGACAGGGGGGTCCGGGAGACCCAGTACTTC; CDR3aa: CASSLDRGVRETQYF; abundance: .; d_gene: TRBD1; j_gene: TRBJ2-5; v_gene: TRBV5-4
CDR3nt: TGTGCCAGCAGCCAACTAGGAGGGGTCACCGGGGAGCTGTTTTTT; CDR3aa: CASSQLGGVTGELFF; abundance: .; d_gene: .; j_gene: TRBJ2-2; v_gene: TRBV14
CDR3nt: TGTGCCAGCAGCCAAGGCCAGCGAATCATGAACACTGAAGCTTTCTTT; CDR3aa: CASSQGQRIMNTEAFF; abundance: .; d_gene: .; j_gene: TRBJ1-1; v_gene: TRBV3-1/TRBV3-2
CDR3nt: TGTGCCAGCAGCTCTGACAGGGTCACTGAAGCTTTCTTT; CDR3aa: CASSSDRVTEAFF; abundance: .; d_gene: TRBD1; j_gene: TRBJ1-1; v_gene: TRBV11-1
CDR3nt: TGTGCCAGCAGTTTGAACAGGGCCTATGGCTACACCTTC; CDR3aa: CASSLNRAYGYTF; abundance: .; d_gene: .; j_gene: TRBJ1-2; v_gene: TRBV27
CDR3nt: TGTGCCACCAGTGGGGGCGGGGCAGCCTACGAGCAGTACTTC; CDR3aa: CATSGGGAAYEQYF; abundance: .; d_gene: .; j_gene: TRBJ2-7; v_gene: TRBV24-1
CDR3nt: TGTGCCAGCAGGGGACAGGGGGCCGCCAATCAGCCCCAGCATTTT; CDR3aa: CASRGQGAANQPQHF; abundance: .; d_gene: TRBD1; j_gene: TRBJ1-5; v_gene: TRBV6-5
CDR3nt: TGTGCCAGCAGTTACGAGGTAGCTAAAATAGAGACCCAGTACTTC; CDR3aa: CASSYEVAKIETQYF; abundance: .; d_gene: .; j_gene: TRBJ2-5; v_gene: TRBV6-5
CDR3nt: TGTGCCAGCAGCGTAGCCGGGACTAGCATTTACGAGCAGTACTTC; CDR3aa: CASSVAGTSIYEQYF; abundance: .; d_gene: TRBD2; j_gene: TRBJ2-7; v_gene: TRBV9
CDR3nt: TGTGCCAGCAGCTCCCCCGAGCTAGGGGCGGATGAAAAACTGTTTTTT; CDR3aa: CASSSPELGADEKLFF; abundance: .; d_gene: .; j_gene: TRBJ1-4; v_gene: TRBV7-9
CDR3nt: TGCGCCAGCAGATCAAGGACAGGGGAGGCAGATACGCAGTATTTT; CDR3aa: CASRSRTGEADTQYF; abundance: .; d_gene: TRBD1; j_gene: TRBJ2-3; v_gene: TRBV5-1
CDR3nt: TGTGCCAGCAGCCAAGATGGGTCGCTAGCGAAACCTAGCACAGATACGCAGTATTTT; CDR3aa: CASSQDGSLAKPSTDTQYF; abundance: .; d_gene: .; j_gene: TRBJ2-3; v_gene: TRBV3-1/TRBV3-2
CDR3nt: TGTGCCAGCAGCTTGGTCCGGACAGGGGGAACTGAAGCTTTCTTT; CDR3aa: CASSLVRTGGTEAFF; abundance: .; d_gene: TRBD1; j_gene: TRBJ1-1; v_gene: TRBV5-4
CDR3nt: TGTGCCAGCAGCTTGTTTGGGACAGGGCCAGATACGCAGTATTTT; CDR3aa: CASSLFGTGPDTQYF; abundance: .; d_gene: TRBD1; j_gene: TRBJ2-3; v_gene: TRBV5-6
CDR3nt: TGTGCCAGCTCACCGAACAGGGGGACAGGGGCCAACGTCCTGACTTTC; CDR3aa: CASSPNRGTGANVLTF; abundance: once; d_gene: TRBD1; j_gene: TRBJ2-6; v_gene: TRBV18
CDR3nt: TGTGCCAGCAGTCCTAGGACAGGGGGCACAGATACGCAGTATTTT; CDR3aa: CASSPRTGGTDTQYF; abundance: once; d_gene: TRBD1; j_gene: TRBJ2-3; v_gene: TRBV9
CDR3nt: TGTGCCAGCAGCCCTAGGACAGGGATGTCCTACGAGCAGTACTTC; CDR3aa: CASSPRTGMSYEQYF; abundance: few; d_gene: TRBD1; j_gene: TRBJ2-7; v_gene: TRBV25-1
CDR3nt: TGTGCCAGCTCACCTACCGGGACAGGGTACTACGAGCAGTACTTC; CDR3aa: CASSPTGTGYYEQYF; abundance: .; d_gene: TRBD1; j_gene: TRBJ2-7; v_gene: TRBV18
CDR3nt: TGTGCCAGCAGCAGGGGCCCTTCCAGGGAGCTGTTTTTT; CDR3aa: CASSRGPSRELFF; abundance: .; d_gene: .; j_gene: TRBJ2-2; v_gene: TRBV5-8
CDR3nt: TGTGCCAGCAGCTCCTACACTCCCGTAACAGGGAACTATAATTCACCCCTCCACTTT; CDR3aa: CASSSYTPVTGNYNSPLHF; abundance: .; d_gene: .; j_gene: TRBJ1-6; v_gene: TRBV7-2
CDR3nt: TGTGCCAGCAGTATAACATACTACGAGCAGTACTTC; CDR3aa: CASSITYYEQYF; abundance: .; d_gene: .; j_gene: TRBJ2-7; v_gene: TRBV28
CDR3nt: TGTGCCAGTAGTATTGGACAGGGGTGGGATGAGCAGTTCTTC; CDR3aa: CASSIGQGWDEQFF; abundance: .; d_gene: TRBD1; j_gene: TRBJ2-1; v_gene: TRBV19